This TCR beta chain is drawn from a study of blood T cell repertoires in COVID-19. The overall study: Samples came from the United States, Italy and Spain, spanning acute and convalescent COVID-19. T cells, B-cell-depleted T cells, or PBMCs provided the cDNA or gDNA that served as material.

Per the original data handling: Nucleated cell counts were estimated from reference gene primer amplification. Sequencing used immunoSEQ multiplex PCR; TCRdb keeps in-frame clones, though not all of them. D and trimming were read from the DNA, whereas the V and J calls and clone size are those reported in that table. The table lists 200,000 to 250,000 clones, roughly nine tenths of them singletons, with about 6.5% in the top ten. The sample comprised peripheral blood. This receptor was taken from a man aged 55 to 70 who had recovered from COVID-19.

In DNA form, the CDR3 reads TGTGCTAGTGGTTTAAGTGCGGATGAAGCTTTCTTT. It codes for CASGLSADEAFF. The chain is built from TRBV12-5 and TRBJ1-1; D is undetermined. Germline CDR1 LGHNT, CDR2 FRNRAP. The CDR3 spans 12 residues. The V gene lost 3 bases and the J gene lost 7 bases, with 9 bases spanning the gap.